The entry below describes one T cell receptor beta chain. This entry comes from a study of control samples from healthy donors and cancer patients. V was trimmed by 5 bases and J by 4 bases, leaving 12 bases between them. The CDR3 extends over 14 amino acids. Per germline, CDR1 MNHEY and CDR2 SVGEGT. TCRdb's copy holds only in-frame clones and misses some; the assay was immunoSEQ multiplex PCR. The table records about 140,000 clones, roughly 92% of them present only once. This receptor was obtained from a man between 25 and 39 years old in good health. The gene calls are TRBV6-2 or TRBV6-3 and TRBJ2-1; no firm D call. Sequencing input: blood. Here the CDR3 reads CASSPPTGYNEQFF. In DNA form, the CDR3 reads TGTGCCAGCAGTCCCCCGACGGGTTACAATGAGCAGTTCTTC.